This T cell receptor (beta chain) was identified in a study of cytomegalovirus exposure and HLA in healthy donors (dated by TCRdb to 2016 to 2017). As for the study more broadly: An earlier analysis of approximately 640 of the donors reported more than 250 Gb of sequence data and 117 million unique TCR beta sequences from approximately 180 million T cells. An early release covering about 600 HLA-typed donors comprised roughly 300 gigabases of sequencing data and 85 million or so unique TCR sequences. Of the 350 to 450 genotyped donors, approximately 82% fell in the genetic ancestry cluster associated with self-reported Caucasian donors. The study was designed to test whether signatures of past pathogen exposure could be identified by cataloging public T cell receptors. Using immunosequencing, the study profiled T cell repertoires from 500 to 800 subjects and related those repertoires to cytomegalovirus serostatus. Along with the roughly 670-subject first cohort, a separate validation cohort of about 110 different subjects was used. High-throughput TCR immunosequencing, statistical association of individual TCRs with disease status, and machine learning were combined to predict cytomegalovirus infection status. A later analysis re-examined previously published TCR beta repertoires from over 500 donors and added high-resolution HLA genotyping to investigate patterns of TCR occurrence. In the later analysis, no new phenotypic data were used to find candidate immune exposures; instead, reliance was placed on TCR beta sequences and their occurrence across donors. To decide whether each TCR beta V gene segment behaved as functional or pseudogenic, an earlier analysis of fewer than 750 of the donors relied on high-throughput TCR beta sequencing. Alongside the repertoire data, information on donor age, sex, ethnicity and CMV serostatus was compiled. A later genetic analysis took genome-wide SNP genotypes for about three fifths of the 666 donors and used that subset as a discovery cohort. Every discovery cohort repertoire had been produced on one sequencing platform. HLA typing covered class I and class II loci at four-digit resolution. The number of typed donors differed by locus: roughly 620-640 for A, B, C, DRB1 and DQB1; roughly 510 for DQA1; 606 for DPA1; and 450 to 480 for DPB1. A few DR-DQ haplotypes were treated as single units for association and clustering because of strong linkage in the cohort. Across roughly 420 genotyped donors of the cohort, an average of about 200,000 unique TCR beta nucleotide sequences per donor were sequenced, and about a sixth of those sequences were non-productive.

The cohort consisted of hundreds of healthy bone marrow donors. At the time of sampling, all cohort members were nominally healthy, though unrecorded immune exposures were likely present. The donor was CMV seronegative and was included in the group of 352 seronegative cohort members. Every donor gave a peripheral blood sample, and the peripheral blood mononuclear cells from that sample were used for TCR beta sequencing. The Qiagen DNeasy Blood Extraction Kit was used to extract genomic DNA from the blood cell samples. As regards this clone: What antigen it recognizes has not been identified. Per-nucleotide qualities are absent, and no much larger clonotype sits a single base away.

The CDR3 contains 13 residues, cysteine and phenylalanine counted. Only the CDR3 DNA is retained, 39 bases long and in frame from the first base. Study-wide conclusions, independent of this receptor: Three of the identified cytomegalovirus-associated TCR beta chains were confirmed in vitro to be specific for cytomegalovirus antigens. In a later analysis, HLA-associated TCR beta chains were found to be more clonally expanded and to have lower generation probabilities than equally common non-associated chains. Several of the top co-occurrence clusters appeared to be linked to parvovirus B19, influenza, CMV and Epstein-Barr virus, according to a later analysis. The study listed 150 to 200 TCR beta chains as associated with cytomegalovirus. The classifier was reported to diagnose cytomegalovirus status with high specificity and sensitivity in both the original cohort and the validation cohort. Most CMV-associated TCR beta chains appeared to be HLA-restricted in a later analysis, and the HLA associations seemed to be driven largely by CMV exposure. Because HLA typing was missing for some donors at each locus, association tests included only the typed subset. Assigning TCR associations to individual alleles was difficult when HLA alleles, especially DR and DQ, strongly co-occurred. Because the 87-base-pair reads could not distinguish some IMGT-functional V segments, including TRBV6-2 and TRBV6-3, those segments were excluded. V-gene and J-gene trimming of TCR beta chains was associated with a missense DCLRE1C variant in a later genetic analysis, and the association was replicated in an independent cohort. The presence/absence analyses assumed that sequencing depth was roughly uniform across donors, and that assumption may not be true. Compared with the approximately 670-donor mean, donors in an Asian-associated ancestry cluster had fewer N-insertions in productive TCRs, according to a later genetic analysis. A cluster of highly shared sequence variants was judged likely to represent a technical artifact of the sequencing pipeline. Correlated functional status among segregating V segments might be attributable to linkage disequilibrium, but an unknown experimental factor could not be ruled out. Across donors, most TCR sequences were observed very rarely, whereas some public TCRs were present in many individuals. A further reported finding was that TCR beta sequences accurately predicted the HLA-A and HLA-B alleles for most subjects in the first cohort. A later analysis found that TCR association rates varied across HLA loci, with DRB1 alleles showing the most associated TCRs and HLA-C alleles the fewest. In this cohort, only TCR beta chains were sequenced, and detectable features were limited by the absence of alpha or paired-chain data. The earlier analysis of approximately 560 of the donors excluded approximately 15 rarely observed V segments, including chromosome 9 orphons, because counts were too low. According to the authors, the approach could potentially be generalized to other disease states and immunological phenotypes. An earlier analysis of some 560 of the donors showed that most TCR beta V segments appeared in productive rearrangements either about 87% or about 30% of the time, which broadly matched IMGT annotations. The only immune exposure information available for the cohort was CMV serostatus. In a later analysis, some 17,000 TCR beta sequences were associated with specific HLA alleles at a false discovery rate of 0.05.

The receptor library was made with the immunoSEQ multiplex PCR assay. The multiplex PCR relied on a mix of 60 forward primers for TCR Vbeta segments and 13 reverse primers for TCR Jbeta segments. A multiplex PCR assay on genomic DNA amplified the CDR3 region of rearranged TCR beta genes. The amplified TCR beta libraries were sequenced on the Illumina HiSeq System as 87-base-pair reads. In the source study's methods: In a later analysis, tens of millions of unique TCR beta chains were counted across the approximately 670 repertoires, and around 10 million of these chains were shared by at least two donors. Raw reads were error-corrected and collapsed into unique sequences by a nearest-neighbor algorithm in which closely related sequences were merged to remove PCR and sequencing errors. To assign V, D and J gene segments, CDR3 sequences were aligned to IMGT reference sequences. For a sequence to be retained, a match of at least six nucleotides to both a V gene segment and a J gene segment was required. A rearrangement counted as productive if the CDR3 had no stop codons and remained in frame with V and J, and every other rearrangement counted as non-productive. CDR3 was defined according to IMGT convention as the region running from the second conserved V-encoded cysteine to the conserved J-encoded phenylalanine. Sequences without an unambiguous match to a single V gene segment were excluded from the earlier analysis of approximately 560 of the donors. An earlier analysis of just under 600 of the donors called V segments functional above 56.7% productive rearrangements and segregating when the between-donor standard deviation exceeded 5%. A statistical classification framework was developed to diagnose cytomegalovirus status using the catalog of TCR beta chain sequences. A later analysis assigned V and J genes by comparing TCR nucleotide sequences with IMGT/GENE-DB human TR gene sequences. A later analysis assigned CDR3 sequences and most-parsimonious VDJ recombination scenarios with the TCRdist pipeline. In a later analysis, each TCR beta chain was defined by its CDR3 amino acid sequence together with its V-gene family, and reads lacking a unique V-gene family were excluded. As a way to deal with suspected cross-contamination and a sequencing artifact, a later analysis dropped under 600 nucleotide sequences that were highly shared and had low generation probability. In a later analysis, a clonal expansion index for each public chain was calculated from normalized within-repertoire ranks of inferred template counts. A later analysis computed generation probabilities with a VDJ recombination model fitted to out-of-frame rearrangements, and checked the results against IGoR. Hypergeometric tests were used in a later analysis to score TCR-TCR, TCR-HLA and TCR-CMV co-occurrence, with a repertoire-size bias correction applied to the TCR pairs. False discovery rates were estimated in a later analysis by permuting HLA or CMV assignments 20 times. A later analysis grouped co-occurring TCRs with DBSCAN, adding TCRdist sequence similarity when clustering within HLA-allele-positive subsets. Repertoires with fewer than 30,000 or more than 120,000 public chains, plus five repertoires with anomalous nucleotide sharing, were excluded from co-occurrence clustering. The immuneACCESS repertoire file appears here via TCRdb, limited to in-frame rearrangements. These files lack a portion of the clones; in checked studies, under half of the deficit traces to unresolved V genes, and the cause of the others is not known. That table gives V, J and clone size, and the DNA gave D and trimming. In this sample the table shows about 120,000 clones, 70% to 75% of which occur a single time. Clones ranked in the top ten supply roughly 7% of the sample.

Rearrangement joined TRBV12-2 to TRBJ2-3; the D call in the table, TRBD2, was not verified against the DNA. TRBV12-2 is deemed a pseudogene. The sample comprised PBMCs. The TCR was taken from a male donor in good health and CMV-seronegative. The nucleotide sequence is given as TGTGCAAAACGAGGGCGAGGCACAGATACGCAGTATTTT. The resulting protein is CAKRGRGTDTQYF.